These 14 T cell receptor beta chains were sequenced from one sample in a study of shared clonotypes between healthy human individuals (dated by TCRdb to 2020 to 2021). To prepare the library, the immunoSEQ multiplex PCR assay was applied. TCRdb retrieved this table from immuneACCESS and kept in-frame rearrangements only. Not all clones are present; in checked studies, unresolved V genes account for under half, and no reason is known for the remainder. Counted in this sample were roughly 2.5 million clones; more than 90% of them appeared once. The ten largest clones capture around 0.14% of the sample. The sample was naive CD4+ T cells sorted from blood. Reading the label with the study, this specimen's cell subset or site is: CD45RA+ positively selected. These receptors were taken from a man in his late teens or twenties in good health.

The genes are TRBV6-5 and TRBJ1-3; TRBD1 is a possible D gene (5 bases). There are 15 residues in the CDR3. Trimming took 5 bases from V and 0 from J, leaving 11 bases between them. Germline loops: CDR1 MNHEY, CDR2 SVGAGI. The CDR3 DNA follows: TGTGCCAGCAGTATAGACAGAACCTCTGGAAACACCATATATTTT. Its translation: CASSIDRTSGNTIYF.

V usage is TRBV7-9 and J usage is TRBJ1-3; 8 bases map to TRBD1. Per germline, CDR1 SEHNR and CDR2 FQNEAQ (reference sequence). The V and J ends lost 6 bases and 6 bases, in that order; junction bases with no gene match: 13. CDR3 length equals 16 residues. This chain's CDR3 is CASSPSPGTGKNTIYF. CDR3 in DNA: TGTGCCAGCAGTCCAAGTCCCGGGACAGGCAAAAACACCATATATTTT.

The V gene is TRBV4-2, the J gene TRBJ2-2, with D possibly being TRBD1 or TRBD2 (5 bases each). The CDR3 totals 15 residues. V lost 5 bases and J lost 6, with 16 bases in between. Looked up from germline, CDR1 is LGHNA and CDR2 is YNFKEQ. In DNA form, the CDR3 reads TGTGCCAGCAGCGGTAGATGGGGGAATTCCGGGGAGCTGTTTTTT. Its protein product is CASSGRWGNSGELFF.

The V gene is TRBV30, the J gene TRBJ1-4; 7 positions agree with TRBD1. Unmatched junction bases numbered 4, after V lost 1 base and J lost 5 bases. Germline V CDR1 and CDR2: GTSNPN, SVGIG (reference sequence). The CDR3 length is 14 residues. CDR3 amino acids: CAWSGGQPNEKLFF. The CDR3 DNA reads TGTGCCTGGAGTGGGGGACAGCCAAATGAAAAACTGTTTTTT.

The chain links TRBV27 to TRBJ2-1; 7 nucleotides agree with TRBD1. Trimming cost V 7 bases and J 7 bases; bases outside gene matches: 13. CDR1 MNHEY and CDR2 SMNVEV come from the germline V gene (reference sequence). The CDR3 sequence is 15 residues long. CDR3 nucleotide sequence: TGTGCCAGCAACGACAGGGACCGACTGCAAAATGAGCAGTTCTTC. It encodes CASNDRDRLQNEQFF.

As for this clone: The same CDR3 also results from other DNA sequences found in this sample. The V gene is TRBV9, the J gene TRBJ2-5; no definite D call. The CDR3 totals 11 residues. Germline loops: CDR1 SGDLS, CDR2 YYNGEE. With 2 bases removed from V and 5 bases from J, the gap between germline ends came to 4 bases. The CDR3 DNA is TGTGCCAGCAGCGTGGACGAGACCCAGTACTTC. Its protein is CASSVDETQYF.

This chain uses TRBV15 with TRBJ2-1; 9 bases line up with TRBD2. V trimming: 0 bases; J trimming: 4 bases; junction bases outside the gene matches: 7. Germline loops: CDR1 LNHNV, CDR2 YYDKDF (reference sequence). The CDR3 has 17 residues. CDR3 residues: CATSRDPRLADYNEQFF. The CDR3 DNA reads as TGTGCCACCAGCAGAGATCCTCGACTAGCGGATTACAATGAGCAGTTCTTC. The full variable domain, its missing parts supplied by reference TRBV15 and TRBJ2-1, is DAMVIQNPRYQVTQFGKPVTLSCSQTLNHNVMYWYQQKSSQAPKLLFHYYDKDFNNEADTPDNFQSRRPNTSFCFLDIRSPGLGDTAMYLCATSRDPRLADYNEQFFGPGTRLTVL.

The rearrangement uses TRBV5-1 and TRBJ2-7, with 8 bases identical to TRBD1. Germline CDR1 SGHRS, CDR2 YFSETQ. V dropped 4 bases and J dropped 1; count of bases not matched to a gene: 4. This CDR3 region has 14 residues. The CDR3 DNA reads as TGCGCCAGCAGCAAGGGACAGGATTCCTACGAGCAGTACTTC. It is translated as CASSKGQDSYEQYF.

The chain carries TRBV19 and TRBJ1-2; no definite D call. The CDR3 is 13 amino acids. V lost 5 bases, J lost 2 bases, and 9 bases lay in between. Germline CDR1 LNHDA, CDR2 SQIVND (reference sequence). CDR3: CASSPGSNYGYTF. The CDR3 DNA reads TGTGCCAGTAGTCCGGGATCAAACTATGGCTACACCTTC.

V is TRBV6-6 and J is TRBJ1-4; D is unclear. CDR3 length: 16 amino acids. V was pared by 3 bases and J by 5 bases, with 16 bases between. Germline CDR1 and CDR2: MNHNY and SVGAGI (reference sequence). The CDR3 DNA is TGTGCCAGCAGTTATGAGGGTAGGCTATGGAATGAAAAACTGTTTTTT. Amino acid sequence: CASSYEGRLWNEKLFF.

The J gene is TRBJ2-1, the V gene TRBV6-5, with 10 bases matching TRBD1. The CDR3 covers 16 residues. With V trimmed by 0 bases and J by 2 bases, 1 base remained unmatched. Per germline, CDR1 MNHEY and CDR2 SVGAGI. The CDR3 here is CASSYSGQGTYNEQFF. CDR3 coding DNA: TGTGCCAGCAGTTACTCGGGACAGGGGACCTACAATGAGCAGTTCTTC.

The gene calls are TRBV6-1 and TRBJ1-5, with D unclear. The CDR3 covers 15 residues. CDR1 and CDR2 (germline): MNHNS, SASEGT. With 3 bases removed from V and 3 bases from J, the gap between germline ends came to 12 bases. Here the CDR3 reads CASSDLIGFNQPQHF. The CDR3 DNA reads TGTGCCAGCAGTGATCTTATCGGTTTCAATCAGCCCCAGCATTTT.

This clone was detected only once. The V gene is TRBV2, the J gene TRBJ1-5, with TRBD1 as a possible D gene (5 bases). Germline CDR1 SNHLY, CDR2 FYNNEI. Trimming cost V 8 bases and J 2 bases, with 16 bases left between them. This CDR3 region has 15 residues. CDR3 sequence (DNA): TGTGCCAGCGTACCCGGGGCCGGTGGCAATCAGCCCCAGCATTTT. Encoded protein: CASVPGAGGNQPQHF.

CDR3 coding DNA: TGCGCCAGCAGCTTGGGGTTGGGACTAGCGGGAGAGACCCAGTACTTC. Its protein product is CASSLGLGLAGETQYF. The chain joins TRBV5-1 to TRBJ2-5; 12 nucleotides match TRBD2. J gave up 4 bases and V 0 bases, and 4 bases lay outside the gene matches. Germline-derived CDR1 and CDR2 are SGHRS and YFSETQ. CDR3 size: 16 residues.